The entry that follows covers one TCR beta chain sequence. The antigen is not known. The data stem from a study of T-cell reconstitution after alpha-beta-depleted transplantation in children. Study-level findings and limits: One year after transplant, T-cell counts and diversity came mostly from newly produced T cells. Reportedly, roughly two months post-transplant, alpha-beta T cells arose from several hundred expanded graft clones.

J lost 4 bases, V lost 6 bases, and 22 bases had no gene match. CDR1 and CDR2 from the germline V gene are MNHEY and SVGEGT. CDR3 length equals 20 residues. Preparing the TCRbeta library involved the use of unique molecular identifiers. TCRdb passed the PCR reads through MiXCR, listing each CDR3 protein once. This sample carries 600,000 or so distinct CDR3 sequences, approximately 22% of them seen once, and the ten largest clones take approximately 14%. The source material was PBMCs, mostly from graft donor cells, sampled 360 days after TCRalphabeta/CD19-depleted stem cell transplant. The TCR originated in a boy under two years old who had a stem cell transplant for acute myeloid leukemia, so the T cells may come from the graft donor. The chain employs TRBV6-2 or TRBV6-3 and TRBJ2-3; 10 bases fit TRBD2. CDR3: CASSHPFKAGGPLIPDTQYF. The CDR3 bases are TGTGCCAGCAGCCACCCCTTTAAAGCGGGGGGGCCCCTTATTCCAGATACGCAGTATTTT.